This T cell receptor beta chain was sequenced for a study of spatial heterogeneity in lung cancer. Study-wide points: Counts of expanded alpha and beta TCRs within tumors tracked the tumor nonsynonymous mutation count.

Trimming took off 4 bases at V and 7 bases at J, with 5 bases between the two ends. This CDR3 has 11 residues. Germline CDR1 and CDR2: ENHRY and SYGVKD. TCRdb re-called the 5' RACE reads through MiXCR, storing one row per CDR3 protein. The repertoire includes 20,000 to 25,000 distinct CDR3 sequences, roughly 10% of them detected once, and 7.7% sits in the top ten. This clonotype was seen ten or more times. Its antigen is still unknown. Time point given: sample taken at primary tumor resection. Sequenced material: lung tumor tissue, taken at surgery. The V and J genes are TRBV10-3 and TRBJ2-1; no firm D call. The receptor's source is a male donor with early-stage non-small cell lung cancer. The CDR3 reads CAISGKNEQFF. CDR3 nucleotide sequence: TGTGCCATCAGTGGTAAGAATGAGCAGTTCTTC.